This TCR beta chain was sequenced during a study of OX40 agonist ivuxolimab in advanced cancers. Study at large: Patients were infused with ivuxolimab every 2 weeks at 0.01 to 10 mg/kg.

Method: immunoSEQ multiplex PCR; TCRdb's copy keeps in-frame clones and lacks some. The sample has around 75,000 clones; approximately 89% are singletons. Regarding this clone: Antigen unknown.

Whole-study findings and limits: The study found that CD8+ T cells averaged more expanded clones than CD4+. Nonresponders included some who also had low normalized T-cell clonal expansion.

Germline CDR1 is SGHNT and CDR2 is YYREEE (reference sequence). V dropped 4 bases and J dropped 6 bases, with 16 bases sitting between them. The CDR3 is 14 residues long. The chain joins TRBV5-4 to TRBJ2-5; possible D gene TRBD1, 6 bases. The receptor's source is an adult with an advanced solid tumor such as melanoma, head and neck, liver or kidney cancer. The sequencing used CD4+ or CD8+ T cells sorted from blood, collected in a trial of the OX40 agonist ivuxolimab. The CDR3 protein is CASSEQGLVKTQYF. CDR3 nucleotide sequence: TGTGCCAGCAGCGAACAGGGCCTTGTGAAGACCCAGTACTTC.